These 11 T cell receptor beta chains share one sample of origin, sequenced in a study of read filtering for tumor transcriptome and immune sequencing. Molecular barcoded adaptors covering alpha/delta and beta/gamma chains were used on about 390 ng RNA. TCRdb called the reads again in MiXCR, with one record for every CDR3 protein. Among fewer than 30,000 distinct CDR3 sequences listed, 13% to 15% were seen once. The material sequenced was a population of CD138-negative cells sorted from bone marrow. The receptors here all came from a donor aged 40 or older with multiple myeloma.

At least ten counts were recorded for this clonotype. V is TRBV6-2 or TRBV6-3 and J is TRBJ2-5; weak D call: TRBD2 (5 bases). The CDR3 covers 14 residues. CDR1 is MNHEY and CDR2 is SVGEGT in the germline V gene. V lost 7 bases to trimming and J lost 4 bases, with 16 bases between them. The CDR3 region is CASTPDGDVETQYF. The DNA of the CDR3 is TGTGCCAGCACTCCCGACGGGGATGTAGAGACCCAGTACTTC.

This clonotype was seen at least ten times. V gene TRBV19 combines with J gene TRBJ2-3; D gene unclear. The V gene lost 0 bases and the J gene lost 6 bases, with 10 bases spanning the gap. The germline CDR1 and CDR2 sequences are LNHDA and SQIVND (reference sequence). The CDR3 is 14 residues long. The CDR3 DNA follows: TGTGCCAGTAGTATAGAGGCAGAAACGGATACGCAGTATTTT. Its protein is CASSIEAETDTQYF.

This clonotype came up many times. V is TRBV20-1 and J is TRBJ2-4; 7 positions match TRBD2. V trimming: 6 bases; J trimming: 0 bases; junction bases outside the gene matches: 8. The CDR3 runs 15 residues. The V gene's germline CDR1 is DFQATT and CDR2 SNEGSKA (reference sequence). The CDR3 DNA reads as TGCAGTGCGGAGGGAGGGGCTCTAGCCAAAAACATTCAGTACTTC. It is translated as CSAEGGALAKNIQYF.

V usage is TRBV5-1 and J usage is TRBJ1-1, with D perhaps matching TRBD1 (5 bases). The CDR3 runs 15 residues. The V gene lost 9 bases and the J gene lost 1 base, with 19 bases spanning the gap. Germline CDR1 is SGHRS and CDR2 is YFSETQ. The CDR3 DNA reads as TGCGCCACCAACCGGGGCGGAGACCCGAACACTGAAGCTTTCTTT. Its protein product is CATNRGGDPNTEAFF.

The chain is built from TRBV28 and TRBJ2-7, with D perhaps TRBD1 or TRBD2 (5 bases each). The CDR3 length is 13 residues. Trimming cost V 6 bases and J 9 bases, with 18 bases left between them. Looked up from germline, CDR1 is MDHEN and CDR2 is SYDVKM. CDR3 protein: CASSFRDLHRQYF. CDR3 nucleotide sequence: TGTGCCAGCAGCTTCCGGGACCTACACAGGCAGTACTTC.

This clonotype was seen many times. The chain is built from TRBV10-3 and TRBJ2-5; a possible D gene is TRBD2 (7 bases). The V end was cut by 7 bases, the J end by 5 bases, with 17 bases between. Per germline, CDR1 ENHRY and CDR2 SYGVKD. This CDR3 is built from 14 residues. The CDR3 loop reads CAITDSGEGETQYF. DNA of the CDR3: TGTGCCATCACCGATTCAGGGGAGGGGGAGACCCAGTACTTC.

This clonotype was seen repeatedly, ten times or more. The chain combines TRBV6-4 with TRBJ2-1, with 9 bases matching TRBD1. V dropped 2 bases and J dropped 4; count of bases not matched to a gene: 6. CDR1 and CDR2 from the germline V gene are MRHNA and SNTAGT. The CDR3 has 16 residues. The CDR3 DNA follows: TGTGCCAGCAGTGACGCGCCGGGACAGGGATACAATGAGCAGTTCTTC. Residues: CASSDAPGQGYNEQFF.

This clonotype was observed at least ten times. This chain uses TRBV5-1 with TRBJ1-1; the D gene is possibly TRBD1 (6 bases). Germline V gene data show CDR1 as SGHRS and CDR2 as YFSETQ. Trimming took off 3 bases at V and 2 bases at J, with 14 bases between the two ends. CDR3 length: 15 residues. The CDR3 loop reads CASSSRTDTNTEAFF. CDR3 DNA: TGCGCCAGCAGCTCCAGGACAGACACAAACACTGAAGCTTTCTTT. The entire variable domain, with the rest obtained from reference TRBV5-1 and TRBJ1-1, is as follows: KAGVTQTPRYLIKTRGQQVTLSCSPISGHRSVSWYQQTPGQGLQFLFEYFSETQRNKGNFPGRFSGRQFSNSRSEMNVSTLELGDSALYLCASSSRTDTNTEAFFGQGTRLTVV.

This chain uses TRBV12-3 or TRBV12-4 with TRBJ2-3; 15 nucleotides match TRBD2. The CDR3 consists of 16 residues. V trimming: 5 bases; J trimming: 4 bases; junction bases outside the gene matches: 4. In nucleotides, the CDR3 is TGTGCCAGCAGTCCCTGGACTAGCGGGAGGGCAGATACGCAGTATTTT. It specifies CASSPWTSGRADTQYF.

This clonotype has at least ten counts. The chain links TRBV30 to TRBJ1-4, with TRBD1 matching over 7 bases. V lost 3 bases, J lost 0 bases, and 4 bases stayed unmatched. The germline gives CDR1 GTSNPN, CDR2 SVGIG (reference sequence). The CDR3 is made up of 15 amino acids. The CDR3 is CAWRGDRATNEKLFF. In DNA, the CDR3 is TGTGCCTGGAGGGGAGACAGGGCAACTAATGAAAAACTGTTTTTT.

This clonotype showed up many times. J is TRBJ1-2 and V is TRBV29-1; TRBD1 matches 12 bases. Germline V gene lookup returns CDR1 SQVTM and CDR2 ANQGSEA. V lost 8 bases to trimming and J lost 10 bases; unmatched junction nucleotides: 8. There are 12 residues in the CDR3. The CDR3 sequence is CSISRDRGLYTF. The CDR3 DNA follows: TGCAGCATCAGCCGGGACAGGGGGCTCTACACCTTC.